The sample holds one count of the clone carrying this T cell receptor beta chain. What it binds is not known. Sampling of blood occurred at baseline, cycle 4 day 1, and cycle 7 day 1. Profiled with immunoSEQ multiplex PCR; TCRdb holds only in-frame clones, not every one. The sample lists some 63,000 clones; 70% to 90% were seen once. This sample stems from a study of OX40 agonist ivuxolimab in advanced cancers. Study-level background: Partial responses, seen in three patients, involved one hepatocellular carcinoma and two cutaneous melanomas. Study-wide findings and caveats: Among T cells, CD8+ cells averaged more expanded clones than CD4+ cells. A proportion of nonresponders additionally exhibited low normalized T-cell clonal expansion.

Germline CDR1 reads KGHSH; CDR2 reads LQKENI. Trimming removed 7 bases from V and 0 bases from J, with 5 bases in between. This CDR3 comprises 12 residues. The receptor's source is an adult with an advanced solid tumor such as melanoma, head and neck, liver or kidney cancer. Sequencing was performed on CD4+ or CD8+ T cells sorted from blood, taken in a trial of the OX40 agonist ivuxolimab. The gene calls are TRBV18 and TRBJ2-3; D remains unclear. CDR3 in amino acids: CASYGSTDTQYF. CDR3 nucleotide sequence: TGTGCCAGCTACGGAAGCACAGATACGCAGTATTTT.